The rows below give T cell receptor beta chains drawn from one sample of a study of blood T cells in healthy people across ages. TCRdb used MiXCR to reprocess the 5' RACE reads, holding one entry per CDR3 protein. Among over 1,500,000 distinct CDR3 sequences listed, about two fifths were seen once. Specimen: blood. These receptors all come from a human donor in good health. CDR3s include the opening cysteine and the closing phenylalanine or tryptophan. D genes are given only for firm matches. Clone size is shown for a subset of rows, as once, few, many or a class of expanded clone.

j_gene,v_gene,d_gene,abundance,CDR3aa,CDR3nt
TRBJ2-2,TRBV2,-,-,CASSEVPRVPGELFF,TGTGCCAGCAGTGAAGTGCCCAGGGTCCCCGGGGAGCTGTTTTTT
TRBJ2-1,TRBV9,-,-,CASSARRQSYNEQFF,TGTGCCAGCAGCGCACGGCGGCAGAGCTACAATGAGCAGTTCTTC
TRBJ2-3,TRBV12-3/TRBV12-4,-,once,CASTLDISTDTQYF,TGTGCCAGCACCCTGGACATTAGCACAGATACGCAGTATTTT
TRBJ2-5,TRBV20-1,-,-,CSARVYRERETQYF,TGCAGTGCTAGAGTGTACCGGGAGCGAGAGACCCAGTACTTC
TRBJ2-3,TRBV7-3,TRBD2,few,CASSLRGFLADTQYF,TGTGCCAGCAGCTTGCGGGGGTTCCTTGCAGATACGCAGTATTTT
TRBJ2-5,TRBV9,TRBD1,-,CASSRGPRETQYF,TGTGCCAGCAGCAGGGGGCCCAGGGAGACCCAGTACTTC
TRBJ2-2,TRBV5-1,-,-,CASSYQGTGELFF,TGCGCCAGCAGCTACCAAGGCACCGGGGAGCTGTTTTTT
TRBJ1-5,TRBV2,TRBD1,-,CASSVQGATQPQHF,TGTGCCAGCAGTGTACAGGGGGCAACGCAGCCCCAGCATTTT
TRBJ2-5,TRBV4-3,-,-,CASSQEEGGQRIEQYF,TGCGCCAGCAGCCAAGAGGAGGGGGGCCAGAGGATTGAGCAGTACTTC
TRBJ2-1,TRBV9,-,few,CASSPPGGTNNEQFF,TGTGCCAGCAGCCCCCCTGGGGGGACAAACAATGAGCAGTTCTTC
TRBJ1-2,TRBV20-1,-,few,CSARAQGAYGYTF,TGCAGTGCTAGAGCCCAGGGTGCCTATGGCTACACCTTC
TRBJ1-2,TRBV4-2,-,-,CASSQDGGGPKTFWGYTF,TGTGCCAGCAGCCAAGATGGTGGGGGGCCGAAGACCTTCTGGGGCTACACCTTC
TRBJ1-4,TRBV4-2,TRBD1,-,CASSQDGRGNEKLFF,TGTGCCAGCAGCCAAGATGGCAGGGGGAATGAAAAACTGTTTTTT
TRBJ2-7,TRBV7-2,TRBD2,few,CASSSTSGTAYEQYF,TGTGCCAGCAGCTCAACTAGCGGGACCGCCTACGAGCAGTACTTC
TRBJ2-3,TRBV20-1,-,-,CSAGRSGASTDTQYF,TGCAGTGCTGGGCGTAGCGGAGCTAGCACAGATACGCAGTATTTT
TRBJ2-1,TRBV29-1,-,few,CSGGTGSETQFF,TGCAGCGGTGGAACAGGGTCCGAGACCCAGTTCTTC